This T cell receptor beta chain came from a study of blood T cell repertoires in COVID-19. Study summary: PBMCs, B-cell-depleted T cells, or T cells were the source of the cDNA or gDNA that made up the material.

Donors were grouped by their self-reported clinical history. Assay: immunoSEQ multiplex PCR; the TCRdb copy retains only in-frame clones and omits some. The table lists under 400,000 clones, 88% of them singletons, with approximately 1% in the top ten. Germline V CDR1 and CDR2: WNHNN, SYGVQD (reference sequence). This CDR3 is built from 13 residues. The receptor comes from a woman younger than 45 who had been exposed to COVID-19. Material: PBMCs or T cells enriched from blood (not recorded which). The gene calls are TRBV10-1 and TRBJ2-7, with 7 nucleotides matching TRBD1. CDR3 amino acids: CAAGPGGSYEQYF. As DNA, the CDR3 is TGCGCTGCCGGGCCAGGGGGATCCTACGAGCAGTACTTC.